Sequencing of this T cell receptor beta chain was carried out in a study of cytomegalovirus exposure and HLA in healthy donors. The germline V gene has CDR1 SGHAT and CDR2 FQNNGV. The trim removed 2 bases at V and 5 bases at J, leaving 1 base unmatched. The CDR3 runs to 13 residues. This table comes from immunoSEQ multiplex PCR, and its TCRdb copy is limited to in-frame clones, with some not included. The profile shows 150,000 to 200,000 clones, 85% of them singletons. The V gene is TRBV11-2, the J gene TRBJ2-7; 9 bases match TRBD1. The sample was PBMCs. This clonotype was sampled from a young man in good health and CMV-seropositive. CDR3 sequence: CASSLRTGDEQYF. The CDR3 DNA is TGTGCCAGCAGCTTACGGACAGGGGACGAGCAGTACTTC.